These 28 T cell receptor beta chains were all obtained from the same sample, sequenced in a study of T cells in Graves' hyperthyroidism and ophthalmopathy. RNA transcripts were the template for amplifying TCR beta CDR3 regions. The HTBI set primed first-round TCR CDR3 RT-PCR. One entry per CDR3 protein, called by TCRdb with MiXCR from the multiplex PCR reads. The sample records approximately 430,000 distinct CDR3 sequences, about 15% being singletons. The specimen was blood. The receptors derive from a man aged 18-30 years with Graves' ophthalmopathy.

This clonotype has just a few counts. Here the CDR3 DNA reads TGCGCCAGCAGCTTGGCCGAGAAAACAGGAGGACTAGGAGAGCAGTTCTTC. This gives the protein CASSLAEKTGGLGEQFF. The chain links TRBV5-1 to TRBJ2-1, with TRBD2 matching 7 bases. This CDR3 has 17 residues. Germline V gene lookup returns CDR1 SGHRS and CDR2 YFSETQ. The J segment lost 10 bases and the V segment lost 0 bases, leaving 16 bases of the junction unmatched.

This clonotype was recorded at least ten times. The rearrangement links TRBV7-9 to TRBJ2-1; D unresolved. The CDR3 contains 12 residues. Germline V lookup: CDR1 SEHNR, CDR2 FQNEAQ (reference sequence). V was shortened by 5 bases and J by 8 bases, with 10 bases between the two germline ends. The CDR3 bases are TGTGCCAGCAGCCATTATAACGATGAGCAGTTCTTC. Protein sequence: CASSHYNDEQFF.

This clonotype has ten or more counts. This sequence joins TRBV2 and TRBJ2-2; no clear D gene. The V gene's germline CDR1 is SNHLY and CDR2 FYNNEI. The length of the CDR3 is 17 residues. Trimming shortened V by 4 bases and J by 0 bases, and 15 bases separated the two germline ends. CDR3 in DNA: TGTGCCAGCAGTGTGTCTACCGGCGGTCCGAACACCGGGGAGCTGTTTTTT. The encoded protein is CASSVSTGGPNTGELFF.

The table lists this clonotype with a few counts. The chain recombines TRBV9 with TRBJ1-2; a possible D gene is TRBD1 (5 bases). The CDR3 sequence is 14 residues long. The germline gives CDR1 SGDLS, CDR2 YYNGEE. The ends were cut back, 3 bases at V and 7 bases at J, with 16 bases in the middle. The CDR3 nucleotides read TGTGCCAGCAGCGCCCTGGGGGTTAAAGGTGGCTACACCTTC. Its translation: CASSALGVKGGYTF.

In this sample, this clonotype turned up a few times. The chain recombines TRBV10-3 with TRBJ2-2; perhaps D is TRBD1 or TRBD2 (6 bases each). The CDR3 is 14 residues long. Trimming pared 7 bases from V and 1 base from J, leaving 10 bases between. Looked up from germline, CDR1 is ENHRY and CDR2 is SYGVKD. CDR3 loop: CAITGAGNTGELFF. As DNA, the CDR3 is TGTGCCATCACGGGGGCAGGGAACACCGGGGAGCTGTTTTTT.

In this sample, this clonotype turned up many times. The genes are TRBV5-1 and TRBJ1-3; D ambiguous. CDR3 length: 15 residues. Per the germline V gene, CDR1 is SGHRS and CDR2 is YFSETQ. The V end lost 0 bases, the J end lost 0 bases, and 7 bases lay between the germline ends. This CDR3 reads CASSLGGYSGNTIYF. The CDR3 DNA sequence: TGCGCCAGCAGCTTGGGTGGCTACTCTGGAAACACCATATATTTT.

This clonotype has at least ten counts. This sequence joins TRBV9 and TRBJ2-1; 7 bases line up with TRBD2. Trimming removed 1 base from V and 7 bases from J; junction bases left unmatched: 8. The CDR3 is 15 residues long. CDR1 and CDR2 from the germline V gene are SGDLS and YYNGEE. As DNA, the CDR3 is TGTGCCAGCAGCGTACCGGGAGGCCCTATTAATGAGCAGTTCTTC. This translates into CASSVPGGPINEQFF.

The chain couples TRBV6-1 to TRBJ2-5, with TRBD1 matching 8 bases. Germline CDR1 MNHNS, CDR2 SASEGT. Germline trimming cut 2 bases from V and 3 bases from J; bases unmatched to any gene: 11. The CDR3 loop spans 17 amino acids. CDR3 in DNA: TGTGCCAGCAGTGAATGGGGACAGGCGCTAGGGAAAGAGACCCAGTACTTC. This gives the protein CASSEWGQALGKETQYF.

This clonotype has ten or more counts. The chain joins TRBV7-9 to TRBJ1-2; D not certain. Germline loops: CDR1 SEHNR, CDR2 FQNEAQ (reference sequence). There are 12 residues in the CDR3. The V end was cut by 2 bases, the J end by 4 bases, with 5 bases between. Written as DNA, the CDR3 is TGTGCCAGCAGCTTAAACAGCTATGGCTACACCTTC. Translated, it gives CASSLNSYGYTF.

This clonotype was picked up many times. The V call is TRBV29-1, the J call TRBJ2-1; 12 nucleotides line up with TRBD2. Germline V gene sequence: CDR1 SQVTM, CDR2 ANQGSEA. J gave up 4 bases and V 5 bases, and 9 bases lay outside the gene matches. This CDR3 comprises 16 residues. CDR3 in DNA: TGCAGCGTTATTAACACCCTAGCGGGGGGGTACAATGAGCAGTTCTTC. Translating it yields CSVINTLAGGYNEQFF.

This clonotype was detected many times. J is TRBJ2-5 and V is TRBV3-1; D perhaps matches TRBD2 (6 bases). The V end lost 4 bases, the J end lost 2 bases, and 14 bases lay between the germline ends. Per the germline V gene, CDR1 is LGHDT and CDR2 is YNNKEL (reference sequence). The CDR3 is 15 amino acids. DNA for the CDR3: TGTGCCAGCAGCCGAGACCCGGGACTGCAAGAGACCCAGTACTTC. This translates into CASSRDPGLQETQYF.

J is TRBJ1-1 and V is TRBV15; D remains ambiguous. The CDR3 runs 14 residues. Trimming shortened V by 5 bases and J by 1 base, and 11 bases separated the two germline ends. Per germline, CDR1 LNHNV and CDR2 YYDKDF (reference sequence). The CDR3 reads CATSRATENTEAFF. The CDR3 DNA sequence: TGTGCCACCAGCCGAGCCACAGAGAACACTGAAGCTTTCTTT.

The table lists this clonotype with many counts. The V and J genes are TRBV7-3 and TRBJ2-5; 9 nucleotides agree with TRBD1. The V and J ends lost 5 bases and 1 base, in that order; junction bases with no gene match: 2. The CDR3 runs to 14 residues. Germline V gives CDR1 SGHTA, CDR2 FQGTGA. The CDR3 region has the DNA TGTGCCAGCAGCGCGACAGGGGGCCAAGAGACCCAGTACTTC. This sequence encodes CASSATGGQETQYF. The whole variable domain, filled in from reference TRBV7-3 and TRBJ2-5, reads GAGVSQTPSNKVTEKGKYVELRCDPISGHTALYWYRQSLGQGPEFLIYFQGTGAADDSGLPNDRFFAVRPEGSVSTLKIQRTERGDSAVYLCASSATGGQETQYFGPGTRLLVL.

This clonotype was counted many times. V is TRBV7-9 and J is TRBJ2-7, with 8 bases fitting TRBD2. From germline, CDR1 is SEHNR and CDR2 FQNEAQ (reference sequence). This CDR3 region has 14 residues. The junction had 6 bases not matched to a gene; V was cut back by 5 bases and J by 3 bases. The CDR3 loop reads CASSLSGADYEQYF. Here the CDR3 DNA reads TGTGCCAGCAGCCTTAGCGGGGCGGACTACGAGCAGTACTTC.

This chain links TRBV6-1 with TRBJ2-5; D possibly corresponds to TRBD1 (5 bases). Trimming left V 8 bases short and J 2 bases short, with 12 bases between. The CDR3 totals 13 residues. Per germline, CDR1 MNHNS and CDR2 SASEGT. Here the CDR3 reads CASGQVEQETQYF. As DNA, the CDR3 is TGTGCCAGCGGACAAGTTGAACAAGAGACCCAGTACTTC.

In this sample, this clonotype turned up many times. The chain carries TRBV5-1 and TRBJ2-3; D is perhaps TRBD1 (5 bases). Trimming removed 0 bases from V and 0 bases from J, with 8 bases in between. The germline gives CDR1 SGHRS, CDR2 YFSETQ. The CDR3 has 15 residues. CDR3 in amino acids: CASSLEGVSTDTQYF. As DNA, the CDR3 is TGCGCCAGCAGCTTGGAAGGGGTGAGCACAGATACGCAGTATTTT.

This clonotype was detected only a few times. The chain combines TRBV19 with TRBJ2-7; 7 nucleotides line up with TRBD1. The CDR3 covers 14 residues. Germline V gene lookup returns CDR1 LNHDA and CDR2 SQIVND (reference sequence). V trimming: 7 bases; J trimming: 2 bases; junction bases outside the gene matches: 8. The CDR3 spells CASTPPGQTYEQYF. As DNA, the CDR3 is TGTGCCAGTACCCCTCCGGGACAGACCTACGAGCAGTACTTC.

There are many counts of this clonotype. The V gene is TRBV27, the J gene TRBJ2-5; 11 nucleotides match TRBD2. This CDR3 has 17 residues. The trim removed 4 bases at V and 5 bases at J, leaving 12 bases unmatched. CDR1 MNHEY and CDR2 SMNVEV come from the germline V gene (reference sequence). This CDR3 is CASSSLTSGVQGETQYF. The CDR3 DNA is TGTGCCAGCAGTTCCCTGACTAGCGGGGTTCAGGGGGAGACCCAGTACTTC.

This clonotype was found many times. The CDR3 loop is CASSQVLSYNEQFF. The CDR3 nucleotides are TGTGCCAGCAGCCAAGTTTTAAGTTACAATGAGCAGTTCTTC. The chain uses TRBV14 and TRBJ2-1, with unresolved D. In germline, CDR1 is SGHDN, CDR2 FVKESK. V lost 1 base, J lost 4 bases, and 8 bases lay in between. This CDR3 has 14 residues.

This clonotype occurred many times. The chain has TRBV12-5 and TRBJ1-5, with 8 bases aligning to TRBD1. The CDR3 runs to 16 residues. CDR1 is LGHNT, CDR2 FRNRAP, per germline. Unmatched junction bases numbered 3, after V lost 0 bases and J lost 2 bases. The CDR3 DNA follows: TGTGCTAGTGGTTTGGTACTGACAGGGGGCAATCAGCCCCAGCATTTT. Translating gives CASGLVLTGGNQPQHF. The complete variable domain, with remaining parts taken from reference TRBV12-5 and TRBJ1-5, reads DARVTQTPRHKVTEMGQEVTMRCQPILGHNTVFWYRQTMMQGLELLAYFRNRAPLDDSGMPKDRFSAEMPDATLATLKIQPSEPRDSAVYFCASGLVLTGGNQPQHFGDGTRLSIL.

At least ten counts were recorded for this clonotype. V usage is TRBV12-3 or TRBV12-4 and J usage is TRBJ1-2, with 8 bases aligning to TRBD1. V lost 6 bases, J lost 9 bases, and 15 bases stayed unmatched. CDR3 length equals 15 residues. The CDR3 DNA reads as TGTGCCAGCAGACCTACCCCCACAGGGGGTTGGAGCTACACCTTC. It codes for CASRPTPTGGWSYTF.

The rearrangement uses TRBV5-8 and TRBJ1-5, with D unclear. Germline CDR1 reads SGHTS; CDR2 reads YDEGEE. The V gene lost 4 bases and the J gene lost 2 bases, with 16 bases spanning the gap. The CDR3 has 16 amino acids. In DNA form, the CDR3 reads TGTGCCAGCAGCACGACCGGGGAGGGTGGCAATCAGCCCCAGCATTTT. It yields the protein CASSTTGEGGNQPQHF.

V gene TRBV19 combines with J gene TRBJ1-1; unclear D gene. This CDR3 is built from 13 residues. Trimming stripped 6 bases from V and 6 bases from J, with 14 bases between. CDR1 and CDR2 (germline): LNHDA, SQIVND (reference sequence). The CDR3 DNA sequence: TGTGCCAGTAGCCTTGGGAGGAGCTCTGAAGCTTTCTTT. Residues: CASSLGRSSEAFF. The full variable domain, rest sourced from reference TRBV19 and TRBJ1-1, is DGGITQSPKYLFRKEGQNVTLSCEQNLNHDAMYWYRQDPGQGLRLIYYSQIVNDFQKGDIAEGYSVSREKKESFPLTVTSAQKNPTAFYLCASSLGRSSEAFFGQGTRLTVV.

DNA for the CDR3: TGTGCCAGCAGGGACCGGACAGAGCCCTACGAGCAGTACTTC. It codes for CASRDRTEPYEQYF. The chain links TRBV25-1 to TRBJ2-7; perhaps TRBD1 as D (6 bases). CDR1 and CDR2 from the germline V gene are MGHDK and SYGVNS. The CDR3 sequence is 14 residues long. The V gene lost 6 bases and the J gene lost 2 bases, with 14 bases spanning the gap.

This clonotype occurred many times. CDR3 sequence (DNA): TGCAGCGCCAAATACAGGGACGCTGAAGCTTTCTTT. Protein: CSAKYRDAEAFF. The chain has TRBV29-1 and TRBJ1-1, with D tentatively TRBD1 (6 bases). This CDR3 is built from 12 residues. CDR1 SQVTM and CDR2 ANQGSEA come from the germline V gene. The germline V and J ends were trimmed by 7 bases and 6 bases, with 15 bases remaining between them.

The chain couples TRBV24-1 to TRBJ1-5; 7 nucleotides match TRBD1. This CDR3 region has 16 residues. With 4 bases clipped from V and 2 bases from J, the junction kept 7 bases outside the gene matches. CDR1 and CDR2 from the germline V gene are KGHDR and SFDVKD. CDR3 loop: CATSDDKTGRNQPQHF. The CDR3, as DNA: TGTGCCACCAGTGACGACAAGACAGGGCGCAATCAGCCCCAGCATTTT.

This clonotype has ten or more counts. The chain couples TRBV27 to TRBJ2-1; 8 bases agree with TRBD1. Trimming took 2 bases from V and 5 from J; bases not matched to a gene: 8. This CDR3 is built from 16 residues. Looked up from germline, CDR1 is MNHEY and CDR2 is SMNVEV (reference sequence). CDR3 sequence (DNA): TGTGCCAGCAGTTTAAGGGCAGGGGGCCTCAACAATGAGCAGTTCTTC. Its protein is CASSLRAGGLNNEQFF.

This clonotype was picked up many times. This rearrangement joins TRBV5-1 to TRBJ1-2; D remains unclear. The CDR3 has 16 amino acids. Germline loops: CDR1 SGHRS, CDR2 YFSETQ. The V and J ends lost 0 bases and 0 bases respectively, with 12 bases between them. CDR3 loop: CASSLAAGKANYGYTF. CDR3 coding DNA: TGCGCCAGCAGCTTGGCGGCAGGCAAAGCTAACTATGGCTACACCTTC.